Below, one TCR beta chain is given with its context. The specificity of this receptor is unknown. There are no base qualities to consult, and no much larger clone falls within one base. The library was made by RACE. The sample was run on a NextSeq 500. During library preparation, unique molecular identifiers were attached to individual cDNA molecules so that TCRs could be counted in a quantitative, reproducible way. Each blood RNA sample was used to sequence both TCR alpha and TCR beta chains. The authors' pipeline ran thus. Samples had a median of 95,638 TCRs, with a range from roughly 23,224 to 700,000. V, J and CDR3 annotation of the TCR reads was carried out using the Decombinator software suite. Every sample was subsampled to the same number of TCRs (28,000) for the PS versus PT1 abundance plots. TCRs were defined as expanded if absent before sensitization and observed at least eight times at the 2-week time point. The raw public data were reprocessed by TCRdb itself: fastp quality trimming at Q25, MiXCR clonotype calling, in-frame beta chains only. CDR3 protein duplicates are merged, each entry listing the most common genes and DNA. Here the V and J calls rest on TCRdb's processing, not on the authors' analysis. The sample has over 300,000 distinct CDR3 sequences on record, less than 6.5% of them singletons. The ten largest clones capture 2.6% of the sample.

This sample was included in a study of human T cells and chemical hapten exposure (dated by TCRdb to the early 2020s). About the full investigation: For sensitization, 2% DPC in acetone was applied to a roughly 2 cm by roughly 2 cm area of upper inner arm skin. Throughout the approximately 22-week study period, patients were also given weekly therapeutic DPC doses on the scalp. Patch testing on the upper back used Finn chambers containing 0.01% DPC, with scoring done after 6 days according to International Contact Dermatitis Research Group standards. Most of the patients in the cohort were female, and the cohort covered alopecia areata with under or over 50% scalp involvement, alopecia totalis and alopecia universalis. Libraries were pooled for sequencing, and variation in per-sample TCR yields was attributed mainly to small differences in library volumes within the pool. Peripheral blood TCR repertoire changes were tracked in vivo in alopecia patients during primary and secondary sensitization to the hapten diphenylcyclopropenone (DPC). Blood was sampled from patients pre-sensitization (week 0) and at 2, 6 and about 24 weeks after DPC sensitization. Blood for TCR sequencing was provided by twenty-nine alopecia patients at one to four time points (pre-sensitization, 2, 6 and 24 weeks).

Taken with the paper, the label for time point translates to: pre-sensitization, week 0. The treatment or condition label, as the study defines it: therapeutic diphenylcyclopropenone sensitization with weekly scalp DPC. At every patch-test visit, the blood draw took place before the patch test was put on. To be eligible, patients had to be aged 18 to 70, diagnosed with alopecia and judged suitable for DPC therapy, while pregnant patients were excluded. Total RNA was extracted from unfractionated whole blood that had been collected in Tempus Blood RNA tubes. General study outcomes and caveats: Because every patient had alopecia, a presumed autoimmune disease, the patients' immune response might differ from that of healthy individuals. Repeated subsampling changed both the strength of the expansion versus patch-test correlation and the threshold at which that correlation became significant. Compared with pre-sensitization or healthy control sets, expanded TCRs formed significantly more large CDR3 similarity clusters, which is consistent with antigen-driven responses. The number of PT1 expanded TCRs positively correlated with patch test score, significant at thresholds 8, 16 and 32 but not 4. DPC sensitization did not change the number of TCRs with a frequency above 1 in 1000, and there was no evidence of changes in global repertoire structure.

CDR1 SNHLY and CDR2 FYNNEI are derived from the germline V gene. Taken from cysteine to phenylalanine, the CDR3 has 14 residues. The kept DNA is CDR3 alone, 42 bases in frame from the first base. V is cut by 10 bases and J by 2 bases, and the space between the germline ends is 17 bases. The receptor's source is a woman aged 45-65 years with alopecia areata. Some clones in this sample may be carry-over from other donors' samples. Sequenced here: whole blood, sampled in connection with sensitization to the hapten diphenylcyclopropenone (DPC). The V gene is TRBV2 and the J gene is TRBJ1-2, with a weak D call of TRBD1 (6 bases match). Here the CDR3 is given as CANNRESENYGYTF. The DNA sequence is TGTGCCAACAACAGGGAGAGTGAGAACTATGGCTACACCTTC.